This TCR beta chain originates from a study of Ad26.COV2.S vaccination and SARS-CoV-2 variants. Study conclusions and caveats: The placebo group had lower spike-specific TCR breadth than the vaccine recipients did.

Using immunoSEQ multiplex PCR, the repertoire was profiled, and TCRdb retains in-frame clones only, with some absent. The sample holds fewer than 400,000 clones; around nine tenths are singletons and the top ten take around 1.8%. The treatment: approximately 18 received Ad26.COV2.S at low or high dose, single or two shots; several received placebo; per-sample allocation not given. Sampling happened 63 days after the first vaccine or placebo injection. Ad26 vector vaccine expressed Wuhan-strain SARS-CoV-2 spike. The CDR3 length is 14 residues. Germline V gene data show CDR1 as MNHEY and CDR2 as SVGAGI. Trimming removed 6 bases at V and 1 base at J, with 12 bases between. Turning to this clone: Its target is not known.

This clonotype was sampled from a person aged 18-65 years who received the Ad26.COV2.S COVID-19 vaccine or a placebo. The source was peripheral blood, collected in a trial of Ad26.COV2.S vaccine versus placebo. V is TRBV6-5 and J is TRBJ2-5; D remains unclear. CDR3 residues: CASSKSGLQETQYF. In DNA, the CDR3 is TGTGCCAGCAGCAAAAGTGGGCTCCAAGAGACCCAGTACTTC.